This T cell receptor beta chain derives from a study of patients and donors after allogeneic stem cell transplantation (dated by TCRdb to 2018 to 2020). With regard to this clonotype: This clone's antigen is unknown. It has no much larger one-base neighbor in the sample; base qualities were not kept.

Library prep was done by RT-PCR. The instrument was a NextSeq 550. TCRdb reran the public reads through fastp at Q25 and MiXCR, keeping productive beta chains. Identical CDR3 proteins give one entry, which carries the most common genes and DNA. For this sample the table gives fewer than 5,000 distinct CDR3 sequences, of which roughly a sixth were detected only once. The ten largest clones capture over 60% of the sample. The germline V gene supplies CDR1 MDHEN and CDR2 SYDVKM. From its cysteine to its phenylalanine, the CDR3 spans 12 amino acids. Here the CDR3 DNA is all that survives: 36 bases in frame from base 1. Relative to germline, V is 1 base shorter and J is 3 bases shorter, with 2 bases between their ends.

The chain was built from TRBV28 and TRBJ2-3; the D gene identity is not certain. The sample comprised blood, either unsorted or a sorted T cell fraction (not recorded which). The sequence was obtained from a human donor who was either an allogeneic HSCT recipient or a stem cell or donor lymphocyte infusion donor (not recorded which). It is not recorded whose cells these are; they may come from a transplant donor. The DNA is TGTGCCAGCAGTTTATTAACAGATACGCAGTATTTT. The encoded protein is CASSLLTDTQYF.